A single sample is the source of the 17 T cell receptor beta chains below, sequenced in a study of CD8 T cells in ankylosing spondylitis. A single record per CDR3 protein comes from TCRdb applying MiXCR to the 5' RACE reads. The sample has under 250,000 distinct CDR3 sequences; roughly a third are singletons. Sequences were obtained from blood, either unsorted or a sorted T cell fraction (not recorded which). The receptors originated from a male donor with ankylosing spondylitis or in good health (not recorded which).

The CDR3 region is CSAGERVQETQYF. The CDR3 DNA reads TGCAGCGCTGGGGAGAGGGTTCAAGAGACCCAGTACTTC. The genes are TRBV29-1 and TRBJ2-5; D perhaps matches TRBD2 (5 bases). Germline V gene data show CDR1 as SQVTM and CDR2 as ANQGSEA. V gave up 7 bases and J gave up 2 bases, with 14 bases separating them. The CDR3 is made up of 13 amino acids.

The rearrangement joins TRBV30 to TRBJ1-4, with D maybe TRBD1 (5 bases). The CDR3 is made up of 13 amino acids. Per germline, CDR1 GTSNPN and CDR2 SVGIG (reference sequence). Trimming removed 5 bases at V and 3 bases at J, with 10 bases between. As DNA, the CDR3 is TGTGCCTGGGCCGGGACGGCTAATGAAAAACTGTTTTTT. Protein: CAWAGTANEKLFF.

This clonotype was detected a few times. The chain recombines TRBV6-5 with TRBJ2-2; D remains unclear. The CDR3 spans 12 residues. Germline CDR1 reads MNHEY; CDR2 reads SVGAGI. V was trimmed by 6 bases and J by 7 bases, leaving 9 bases between them. The CDR3 coding sequence is TGTGCCAGCAGGCCCCCTGACGGGGAGCTGTTTTTT. Amino acid sequence: CASRPPDGELFF.

This clonotype was recorded once. The rearrangement links TRBV13 to TRBJ1-4, with unresolved D. The CDR3 has 14 amino acids. V was shortened by 0 bases and J by 6 bases, with 8 bases between the two germline ends. Germline lookup yields CDR1 PRHDT and CDR2 FYEKMQ (reference sequence). The CDR3 protein is CASSLGGLDEKLFF. Here the CDR3 DNA reads TGTGCCAGCAGCTTAGGAGGGCTAGATGAAAAACTGTTTTTT. The full variable domain, rest sourced from reference TRBV13 and TRBJ1-4, is AAGVIQSPRHLIKEKRETATLKCYPIPRHDTVYWYQQGPGQDPQFLISFYEKMQSDKGSIPDRFSAQQFSDYHSELNMSSLELGDSALYFCASSLGGLDEKLFFGSGTQLSVL.

The chain joins TRBV20-1 to TRBJ1-2; the D is unclear. This CDR3 has 12 amino acids. Germline V gene sequence: CDR1 DFQATT, CDR2 SNEGSKA (reference sequence). V lost 0 bases to trimming and J lost 9 bases, with 11 bases between them. CDR3 bases: TGCAGTGCTAGAGACGCTAAGGATAGCTACACCTTC. The encoded protein is CSARDAKDSYTF.

V is TRBV10-3 and J is TRBJ2-2, with D maybe TRBD1 (5 bases). This CDR3 is built from 13 residues. Deletions cut 7 bases from V and 5 bases from J, with 11 bases between. Germline CDR1 ENHRY, CDR2 SYGVKD. CDR3 bases: TGTGCCATCAACCCACAGGAAACCGGGGAGCTGTTTTTT. This sequence encodes CAINPQETGELFF.

V is TRBV7-9 and J is TRBJ2-2; D not resolved. CDR3 length: 14 amino acids. V was cut by 5 bases and J by 6 bases, with 13 bases left in between. Germline-derived CDR1 and CDR2 are SEHNR and FQNEAQ (reference sequence). The CDR3 DNA sequence: TGTGCCAGCAGCCCCCCGACCATGGCCGGGGAGCTGTTTTTT. It codes for CASSPPTMAGELFF.

This clonotype was counted a few times. The chain couples TRBV15 to TRBJ1-1; a possible D gene is TRBD1 (6 bases). Deletions cut 5 bases from V and 0 bases from J, with 13 bases between. The CDR3 runs 15 residues. Germline assignment: CDR1 LNHNV and CDR2 YYDKDF (reference sequence). CDR3 region: CATSGRQALNTEAFF. The DNA of the CDR3 is TGTGCCACCAGCGGCAGACAGGCACTGAACACTGAAGCTTTCTTT.

The chain is built from TRBV15 and TRBJ2-5, with 8 bases aligning to TRBD1. Germline loops: CDR1 LNHNV, CDR2 YYDKDF (reference sequence). V gave up 10 bases and J gave up 2 bases; unmatched junction bases: 6. CDR3 length: 13 amino acids. CDR3 in amino acids: CAIGTGRQETQYF. The CDR3 nucleotides are TGTGCCATTGGGACAGGAAGACAAGAGACCCAGTACTTC.

On this clonotype: Compared with germline, one end of the junction differs, possibly owing to a read error. J is TRBJ2-3 and V is TRBV20-1, with 7 bases lining up with TRBD1. This CDR3 is built from 15 residues. The germline gives CDR1 DFQATT, CDR2 SNEGSKA (reference sequence). The CDR3 sequence is CSARGGHRGADTQYF. The CDR3 nucleotides read TGCAGTGCTAGAGGGGGGCACAGGGGAGCGGATACGCAGTATTTC.

Only a few counts were recorded for this clonotype. The rearrangement uses TRBV20-1 and TRBJ1-5, with TRBD1 matching 7 bases. The junction had 7 bases not matched to a gene; V was cut back by 4 bases and J by 4 bases. Germline CDR1 and CDR2: DFQATT and SNEGSKA (reference sequence). This CDR3 spans 14 amino acids. CDR3 DNA: TGCAGTGCTAAGGGACAGCACCTAAATCAGCCCCAGCATTTT. Its protein is CSAKGQHLNQPQHF.

This sequence joins TRBV4-2 and TRBJ1-3; possible D gene TRBD1, 5 bases. This CDR3 is built from 16 residues. The V end lost 4 bases, the J end lost 0 bases, and 13 bases lay between the germline ends. CDR1 is LGHNA and CDR2 is YNFKEQ in the germline V gene. The CDR3 sequence: CASSRNRDDSGNTIYF. Here the CDR3 DNA reads TGTGCCAGCAGCCGGAACCGGGACGACTCTGGAAACACCATATATTTT.

V and J are TRBV5-1 and TRBJ1-1; perhaps TRBD1 as D (6 bases). Germline loops: CDR1 SGHRS, CDR2 YFSETQ. V gave up 2 bases and J gave up 1 base, with 18 bases separating them. The CDR3 consists of 17 residues. In DNA, the CDR3 is TGCGCCAGCAGCTTATCCCCGACAGGCCAGAGGAACACTGAAGCTTTCTTT. Amino acid sequence: CASSLSPTGQRNTEAFF.

This clonotype was recorded at least ten times. This chain uses TRBV6-1 with TRBJ2-3; D is undetermined. Trimming removed 5 bases from V and 2 bases from J, with 8 bases in between. This CDR3 spans 13 amino acids. Germline V gene sequence: CDR1 MNHNS, CDR2 SASEGT. The CDR3 DNA is TGTGCCAGCAGTCTCTTGACCACAGATACGCAGTATTTT. Translation gives CASSLLTTDTQYF.

This chain joins TRBV12-3 or TRBV12-4 and TRBJ2-7; D gene unclear. CDR3 length: 12 amino acids. Trimming pared 3 bases from V and 5 bases from J, leaving 8 bases between. CDR3 protein: CASSLVENEQYF. Written as DNA, the CDR3 is TGTGCCAGCAGTTTGGTAGAAAACGAGCAGTACTTC.

The chain links TRBV20-1 to TRBJ1-2; D may be TRBD1 (5 bases). Germline V gene sequence: CDR1 DFQATT, CDR2 SNEGSKA (reference sequence). The CDR3 runs to 13 residues. V was clipped by 2 bases and J by 3 bases, with 10 bases between them. The CDR3 here is CSARRGRDYGYTF. The CDR3, as DNA: TGCAGTGCTAGAAGGGGCCGGGACTATGGCTACACCTTC.

This clonotype occurred a few times. The V gene is TRBV7-6, the J gene TRBJ1-1; tentative D call: TRBD1 (5 bases). CDR3 length equals 16 residues. Deletions cut 4 bases from V and 5 bases from J, with 20 bases between. Germline V lookup: CDR1 SGHVS, CDR2 FNYEAQ. CDR3: CASSSGKGPLGTEAFF. CDR3 in DNA: TGTGCCAGCAGCTCGGGAAAGGGGCCTCTGGGGACTGAAGCTTTCTTT.